The 13 T cell receptor beta chains given below trace back to one sample, sequenced in a study of cytomegalovirus exposure and HLA in healthy donors. Researchers ran the PCR with 60 Vbeta and 13 Jbeta primers. The table came from immunoSEQ multiplex PCR; TCRdb's copy has only in-frame clones and leaves some out. The table includes under 200,000 clones, around 80% detected once. The specimen was PBMCs. The receptor source for this set is a woman in her forties or fifties in good health and CMV-seropositive.

In its sample, this clone was seen a few times. The junction does not match germline at one end; this may be a read error. This chain uses TRBV15 with TRBJ1-5; weak D call: TRBD1 (5 bases). The V gene's germline CDR1 is LNHNV and CDR2 YYDKDF (reference sequence). This CDR3 spans 15 amino acids. CDR3 coding DNA: TGTGCCACCAGCAGAGGACAGCCAATAAATCATCCCCAGCATTTT. Translating it yields CATSRGQPINHPQHF. Combining the CDR3 with reference TRBV15 and TRBJ1-5 gives the whole variable domain DAMVIQNPRYQVTQFGKPVTLSCSQTLNHNVMYWYQQKSSQAPKLLFHYYDKDFNNEADTPDNFQSRRPNTSFCFLDIRSPGLGDTAMYLCATSRGQPINHPQHFGDGTRLSIL.

The rearrangement joins TRBV27 to TRBJ2-1, with 8 positions matching TRBD2. Germline V CDR1 and CDR2: MNHEY, SMNVEV (reference sequence). The length of the CDR3 is 17 residues. The V segment lost 0 bases and the J segment 3 bases; nucleotides outside the gene matches: 7. The CDR3 region is CASSLSIPGGIYNEQFF. The CDR3 nucleotides are TGTGCCAGCAGTTTATCGATCCCGGGAGGGATCTACAATGAGCAGTTCTTC.

The chain has TRBV28 and TRBJ2-3; 9 nucleotides align to TRBD1. The ends lost 4 bases at V and 0 bases at J; junction bases unmatched: 2. Germline assignment: CDR1 MDHEN and CDR2 SYDVKM. The CDR3 runs to 15 residues. For the CDR3, the DNA is TGTGCCAGCAGTTCCGACAGGGGGAGCACAGATACGCAGTATTTT. The encoded protein is CASSSDRGSTDTQYF.

The V call is TRBV30, the J call TRBJ2-2, with D perhaps TRBD1 (6 bases). The CDR3 extends over 16 amino acids. Germline loops: CDR1 GTSNPN, CDR2 SVGIG (reference sequence). V lost 2 bases and J lost 7, with 20 bases in between. As DNA, the CDR3 is TGTGCCTGGAGTTCGGGCGGACAGTCTCCATTCGGGGAGCTGTTTTTT. This sequence encodes CAWSSGGQSPFGELFF.

The V gene is TRBV7-8, the J gene TRBJ2-3; D uncertain. Germline V gene data show CDR1 as SGHVS and CDR2 as FQNEAQ. There are 16 residues in the CDR3. Trimming took off 4 bases at V and 0 bases at J, with 14 bases between the two ends. CDR3 residues: CASSSLPTTSTDTQYF. CDR3 sequence (DNA): TGTGCCAGCAGCTCTCTGCCGACAACTAGCACAGATACGCAGTATTTT. Combining the CDR3 with reference TRBV7-8 and TRBJ2-3 gives the whole variable domain GAGVSQSPRYKVAKRGQDVALRCDPISGHVSLFWYQQALGQGPEFLTYFQNEAQLDKSGLPSDRFFAERPEGSVSTLKIQRTQQEDSAVYLCASSSLPTTSTDTQYFGPGTRLTVL.

The gene calls are TRBV21-1 and TRBJ2-7; the table assigns TRBD2, which was not confirmed against the DNA. TRBV21-1 is an annotated pseudogene. This CDR3 is built from 15 residues. The CDR3 DNA reads as TGTGCCAGCAGCAGTCCTAGCGGGAGCTCCTACGAGCAGTACTTC. It specifies CASSSPSGSSYEQYF.

The chain joins TRBV14 to TRBJ2-3; D might be TRBD2 (5 bases). V lost 1 base, J lost 2 bases, and 10 bases lay in between. The CDR3 length is 15 residues. Germline lookup yields CDR1 SGHDN and CDR2 FVKESK. CDR3 bases: TGTGCCAGCAGCCAAGGTGGACTCTCCACAGATACGCAGTATTTT. Encoded protein: CASSQGGLSTDTQYF.

The CDR3 protein is CASSMTGRRDGYTF. The CDR3 DNA reads as TGTGCCAGTAGTATGACCGGAAGGAGGGATGGCTACACCTTC. The rearrangement links TRBV19 to TRBJ1-2; D gene unclear. V was clipped by 3 bases and J by 6 bases, with 14 bases between them. The CDR3 runs to 14 residues. The germline CDR1 and CDR2 sequences are LNHDA and SQIVND (reference sequence).

The genes are TRBV27 and TRBJ1-6, with no clear D. Germline values: CDR1 MNHEY, CDR2 SMNVEV (reference sequence). This CDR3 contains 12 residues. V lost 4 bases and J 7 bases, leaving 5 bases between the germline ends. The CDR3 loop is CASSSQNSPLHF. The CDR3 region has the DNA TGTGCCAGCAGTTCGCAGAATTCACCCCTCCACTTT.

The chain carries TRBV6-5 and TRBJ1-4; TRBD1 might be the D (5 bases). The length of the CDR3 is 14 residues. The V gene lost 6 bases and the J gene lost 8 bases, with 16 bases spanning the gap. The germline V gene has CDR1 MNHEY and CDR2 SVGAGI. In DNA, the CDR3 is TGTGCCAGCAGCCTCAGGGCAGCCCAAGAAAAACTGTTTTTT. Its protein is CASSLRAAQEKLFF.

This rearrangement joins TRBV5-1 to TRBJ2-5; TRBD1 aligns across 8 bases. Germline CDR1 and CDR2: SGHRS and YFSETQ. The CDR3 consists of 13 residues. V dropped 3 bases and J dropped 5; count of bases not matched to a gene: 3. This CDR3 is CASSSDRDETQYF. Written as DNA, the CDR3 is TGCGCCAGCAGCTCGGACAGGGACGAGACCCAGTACTTC.

The V and J genes are TRBV9 and TRBJ1-5; D is ambiguous. V dropped 3 bases and J dropped 2 bases, with 9 bases sitting between them. Germline assignment: CDR1 SGDLS and CDR2 YYNGEE. The CDR3 spans 14 residues. The CDR3 DNA reads as TGTGCCAGCAGCGCAGGCGGGGGCAATCAGCCCCAGCATTTT. Amino acid sequence: CASSAGGGNQPQHF.

The V call is TRBV11-2, the J call TRBJ1-1; a possible D gene is TRBD1 (5 bases). The CDR3 is 16 residues long. In germline, CDR1 is SGHAT, CDR2 FQNNGV. Trimming stripped 5 bases from V and 0 bases from J, with 16 bases between. In DNA form, the CDR3 reads TGTGCCAGCAGCGCGCATTCGGGACTGATGAACACTGAAGCTTTCTTT. This gives the protein CASSAHSGLMNTEAFF.